The 20 T cell receptor beta chains given below trace back to one sample, sequenced in a study of metastatic and nonmetastatic thyroid tumors. Ahead of thyroid surgery, no patient had received treatment of any kind. Using MiXCR, TCRdb reanalyzed the PCR reads. The sample includes tens of thousands of clones, around 28% of them seen just once. The sequencing input was blood. The receptors shown here come from a male donor with papillary thyroid cancer or a benign thyroid nodule (not recorded which). Some clones in this sample may be carry-over from other donors' samples.

This clone was seen at least ten times. This chain's CDR3 is CATMSGQGYYGYTF. CDR3 DNA: TGTGCCACCATGTCGGGACAGGGGTACTATGGCTACACCTTC. V is TRBV2 and J is TRBJ1-2, with 10 nucleotides matching TRBD1. The CDR3 length is 14 residues. Germline loops: CDR1 SNHLY, CDR2 FYNNEI. V gave up 10 bases and J gave up 3 bases; unmatched junction bases: 8.

This clone was counted ten times or more. The chain employs TRBV3-1 and TRBJ2-3, with unresolved D. Germline CDR1 and CDR2: LGHDT and YNNKEL (reference sequence). CDR3 length equals 16 residues. Trimming left V 4 bases short and J 0 bases short, with 14 bases between. The CDR3 region has the DNA TGTGCCAGCAGCCTCTCCTCTATCTTTAGCACAGATACGCAGTATTTT. It is translated as CASSLSSIFSTDTQYF.

This clone was seen repeatedly, ten times or more. V and J are TRBV30 and TRBJ1-5; D is unresolved. The V gene lost 6 bases and the J gene lost 7 bases, with 13 bases spanning the gap. The CDR3 length is 12 residues. Per the germline V gene, CDR1 is GTSNPN and CDR2 is SVGIG (reference sequence). CDR3 bases: TGTGCCTGCGAATGGGTTGGCCAGCCCCAGCATTTT. This codes for CACEWVGQPQHF.

The sample holds many counts of this clone. The CDR3 DNA reads TGCAGCGTTGCGGAACTAGCGGGGACCTACGAGCAGTACTTC. As protein: CSVAELAGTYEQYF. The gene calls are TRBV29-1 and TRBJ2-7, with 10 bases matching TRBD2. V trimming: 4 bases; J trimming: 2 bases; junction bases outside the gene matches: 5. This CDR3 comprises 14 residues. CDR1 is SQVTM and CDR2 is ANQGSEA in the germline V gene.

This clone was detected ten times or more. V usage is TRBV6-8 and J usage is TRBJ2-1; 9 bases align to TRBD1. The CDR3 contains 14 residues. J lost 7 bases, V lost 11 bases, and 12 bases had no gene match. Looked up from germline, CDR1 is MNHGY and CDR2 is SAAAGT. CDR3 protein: CADRGTGWWNEQFF. The CDR3, as DNA: TGTGCCGACCGGGGGACAGGGTGGTGGAATGAGCAGTTCTTC.

By frequency in the sample, this clone is medium-sized. The chain recombines TRBV2 with TRBJ2-7; D may be TRBD1 (5 bases). Between the trimmed V and J ends, which lost 4 bases and 6 bases, there was a span of 28 bases. Germline-derived CDR1 and CDR2 are SNHLY and FYNNEI. This CDR3 has 18 residues. In DNA form, the CDR3 reads TGTGCCAGCAGTGTTCCGAAAGAAAAGGGGTTTTCCTGGGGCGAGCAGTACTTC. Translation: CASSVPKEKGFSWGEQYF.

There are a few counts of this clone. The chain recombines TRBV4-1 with TRBJ2-7; the match to TRBD2 covers 8 bases. Germline CDR1 and CDR2: MGHRA and YSYEKL. V shed 2 bases and J 2 bases; nucleotides not matched to a gene: 5. This CDR3 has 15 residues. CDR3 protein: CASSQILAGTYEQYF. As DNA, the CDR3 is TGCGCCAGCAGCCAAATTCTAGCGGGCACCTACGAGCAGTACTTC.

There are many counts of this clone. J is TRBJ1-6 and V is TRBV27; D not resolved. The CDR3 runs 14 residues. Germline-derived CDR1 and CDR2 are MNHEY and SMNVEV (reference sequence). Trimming removed 0 bases from V and 10 bases from J, with 10 bases in between. CDR3 protein: CASSLSLAGSPLHF. CDR3 nucleotide sequence: TGTGCCAGCAGTTTATCCTTAGCCGGGTCACCCCTCCACTTT.

This clone was seen only a few times. This may arise from a read error, as a much more abundant clone is one base away. The same CDR3 arises from other DNA sequences in this sample as well. This sequence joins TRBV29-1 and TRBJ1-2; D unresolved. This CDR3 is 13 amino acids long. V lost 4 bases, J lost 8 bases, and 17 bases lay in between. CDR1 and CDR2 (germline): SQVTM, ANQGSEA. The CDR3 coding sequence is TGCAGCGTTGGGACCGCCTTCGGCTACGGCTACACCTTC. This sequence encodes CSVGTAFGYGYTF.

In this sample, this clone is medium-sized. J is TRBJ2-7 and V is TRBV6-1, with 11 bases that match TRBD2. Unmatched junction bases numbered 13, after V lost 9 bases and J lost 3 bases. The CDR3 consists of 16 residues. Germline V gene data show CDR1 as MNHNS and CDR2 as SASEGT. This CDR3 reads CARLAGATFLNYEQYF. The CDR3 bases are TGTGCCAGACTAGCGGGAGCAACTTTCCTCAACTACGAGCAGTACTTC.

As regards this clone: Its ends do not fully match the called genes, so a read error is possible. In nucleotides, the CDR3 is TGTGCCAGCGGTCCGGTACTGAGTGGTGAGCGGTTCTTC. Its translation: CASGPVLSGERFF. This chain uses TRBV27 with TRBJ2-1; no clear D. CDR3 length equals 13 residues. Germline CDR1 reads MNHEY; CDR2 reads SMNVEV (reference sequence).

This chain uses TRBV20-1 with TRBJ2-3; D remains ambiguous. The CDR3 covers 16 residues. Trimming left V 5 bases short and J 2 bases short, with 20 bases between. Germline lookup yields CDR1 DFQATT and CDR2 SNEGSKA (reference sequence). CDR3 residues: CSADPRRVPNTDTQYF. CDR3 nucleotide sequence: TGCAGTGCTGATCCCCGAAGAGTCCCCAACACAGATACGCAGTATTTT.

This clone has ten or more counts. The J gene is TRBJ2-6, the V gene TRBV28; the D is unclear. CDR1 and CDR2 from the germline V gene are MDHEN and SYDVKM. This CDR3 has 15 amino acids. Trimming left V 4 bases short and J 0 bases short, with 7 bases between. This CDR3 reads CASSSHGSGANVLTF. Here the CDR3 DNA reads TGTGCCAGCAGTTCTCATGGCTCTGGGGCCAACGTCCTGACTTTC.

The chain joins TRBV20-1 to TRBJ2-7; 7 bases map to TRBD1. This CDR3 is built from 17 residues. Germline V gene lookup returns CDR1 DFQATT and CDR2 SNEGSKA (reference sequence). Germline trimming cut 1 base from V and 3 bases from J; bases unmatched to any gene: 15. CDR3 sequence reads: CSARAGTARTGLYEQYF. CDR3 sequence (DNA): TGCAGTGCTAGAGCCGGGACGGCCCGGACAGGACTCTACGAGCAGTACTTC.

This clone qualifies as medium-sized. Compared with germline, one end of the junction differs, possibly owing to a read error. The chain carries TRBV6-1 and TRBJ2-7, with D perhaps TRBD1 (6 bases). The CDR3 is 13 amino acids. Germline loops: CDR1 MNHNS, CDR2 SASEGT. In DNA form, the CDR3 reads TGTGCCAGCAGTGCAGGGACATTATACCCTTATGACTTC. Residues: CASSAGTLYPYDF.

V and J are TRBV30 and TRBJ2-3; unclear D gene. V dropped 5 bases and J dropped 6 bases, with 9 bases sitting between them. The CDR3 has 11 amino acids. Germline V gene data show CDR1 as GTSNPN and CDR2 as SVGIG (reference sequence). The CDR3 sequence: CAWGEWDTQYF. The CDR3 coding sequence is TGTGCCTGGGGAGAATGGGATACGCAGTATTTT.

This clone was recorded many times. The chain has TRBV11-3 and TRBJ2-7, with TRBD2 matching over 8 bases. This CDR3 is 16 amino acids long. The germline V gene encodes CDR1 SGHNT and CDR2 YENEEA. J gave up 4 bases and V 2 bases, and 10 bases lay outside the gene matches. CDR3 coding DNA: TGTGCCAGCAGCTTAATAGTCGGCGGGAGGTCTTACGAGCAGTACTTC. Translated, it gives CASSLIVGGRSYEQYF. Combining the CDR3 with reference TRBV11-3 and TRBJ2-7 gives the whole variable domain EAGVVQSPRYKIIEKKQPVAFWCNPISGHNTLYWYLQNLGQGPELLIRYENEEAVDDSQLPKDRFSAERLKGVDSTLKIQPAELGDSAVYLCASSLIVGGRSYEQYFGPGTRLTVT.

This clone was detected many times. V and J are TRBV2 and TRBJ1-2, with D tentatively TRBD1 (5 bases). The CDR3 sequence is 14 residues long. Germline assignment: CDR1 SNHLY and CDR2 FYNNEI. The V end lost 3 bases, the J end lost 5 bases, and 13 bases lay between the germline ends. The CDR3: CASSEGRASYGYTF. Written as DNA, the CDR3 is TGTGCCAGCAGTGAGGGCAGGGCGAGTTATGGCTACACCTTC.

CDR3 DNA sequence: TGTGCCAGCATCTTCGGGGGCTCACAAGAGACCCAGTACTTC. Protein product: CASIFGGSQETQYF. The genes are TRBV7-9 and TRBJ2-5; the D gene could be TRBD1 or TRBD2 (6 bases each). The V end was cut by 7 bases, the J end by 2 bases, with 14 bases between. CDR3 length equals 14 residues. Looked up from germline, CDR1 is SEHNR and CDR2 is FQNEAQ (reference sequence).

This clone was recorded many times. This rearrangement joins TRBV6-1 to TRBJ2-5, with D perhaps matching TRBD2 (6 bases). Trimming left V 1 base short and J 1 base short, with 10 bases between. Germline CDR1 reads MNHNS; CDR2 reads SASEGT. The CDR3 has 15 amino acids. In DNA, the CDR3 is TGTGCCAGCAGTGAAGTTTCCGGGGGCCAAGAGACCCAGTACTTC. This sequence encodes CASSEVSGGQETQYF.